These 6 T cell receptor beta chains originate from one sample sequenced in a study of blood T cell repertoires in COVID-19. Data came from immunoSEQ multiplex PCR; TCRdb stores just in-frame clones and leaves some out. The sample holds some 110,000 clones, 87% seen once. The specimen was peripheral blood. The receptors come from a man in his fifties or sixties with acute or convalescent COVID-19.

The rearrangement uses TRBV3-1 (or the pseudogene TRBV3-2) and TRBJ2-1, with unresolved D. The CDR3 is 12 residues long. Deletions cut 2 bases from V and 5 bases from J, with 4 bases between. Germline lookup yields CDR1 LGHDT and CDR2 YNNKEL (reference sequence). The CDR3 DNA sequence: TGTGCCAGCAGCCAACAGGACAATGAGCAGTTCTTC. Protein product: CASSQQDNEQFF.

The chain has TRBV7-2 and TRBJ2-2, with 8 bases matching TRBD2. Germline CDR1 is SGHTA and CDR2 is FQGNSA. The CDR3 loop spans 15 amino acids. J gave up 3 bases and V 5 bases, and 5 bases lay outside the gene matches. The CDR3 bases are TGTGCCAGCAGCCCGCGGCGGGAGGACACCGGGGAGCTGTTTTTT. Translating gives CASSPRREDTGELFF.

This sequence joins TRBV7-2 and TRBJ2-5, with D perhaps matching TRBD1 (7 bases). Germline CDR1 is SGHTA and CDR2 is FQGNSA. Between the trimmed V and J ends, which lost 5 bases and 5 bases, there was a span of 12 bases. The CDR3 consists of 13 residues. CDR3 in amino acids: CASSQQGRETQYF. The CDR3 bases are TGTGCCAGCAGCCAACAGGGGAGGGAGACCCAGTACTTC.

CDR3 sequence: CASSPLQGSGRSNQPQHF. CDR3 DNA sequence: TGTGCCAGCAGTCCTCTCCAGGGTTCGGGTCGCAGCAATCAGCCCCAGCATTTT. This chain joins TRBV28 and TRBJ1-5, with a weak D call TRBD1 (5 bases). CDR1 is MDHEN and CDR2 is SYDVKM in the germline V gene. With 5 bases removed from V and 1 base from J, the gap between germline ends came to 21 bases. CDR3 length equals 18 residues.

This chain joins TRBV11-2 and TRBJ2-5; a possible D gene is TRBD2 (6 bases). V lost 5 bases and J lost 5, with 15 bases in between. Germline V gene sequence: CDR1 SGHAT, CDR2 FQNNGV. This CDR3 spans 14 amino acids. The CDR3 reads CASSLRRGGETQYF. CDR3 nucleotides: TGTGCCAGCAGCCTCCGGCGGGGAGGCGAGACCCAGTACTTC.

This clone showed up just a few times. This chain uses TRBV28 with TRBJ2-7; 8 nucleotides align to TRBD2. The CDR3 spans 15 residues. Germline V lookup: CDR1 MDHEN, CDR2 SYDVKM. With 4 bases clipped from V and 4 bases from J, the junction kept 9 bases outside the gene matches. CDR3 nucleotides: TGTGCCAGCAGTTCAAGCGGGAGCCTTCTTTACGAGCAGTACTTC. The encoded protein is CASSSSGSLLYEQYF.